This T cell receptor (beta chain) was sequenced in a study of blood T cell repertoires in COVID-19. Looking at the study overall: T cells, B-cell-depleted T cells, or PBMCs supplied cDNA or gDNA.

Germline V CDR1 and CDR2: DFQATT, SNEGSKA (reference sequence). This CDR3 spans 13 amino acids. V lost 3 bases, J lost 4 bases, and 10 bases lay in between. Assay used: immunoSEQ multiplex PCR; TCRdb lists only in-frame clones, some missing. The sample includes roughly 79,000 clones, around 90% of them seen just once. This sequence joins TRBV20-1 and TRBJ2-1, with D uncertain. This TCR was recovered from a man aged 50 to 59 with active COVID-19. The sequenced sample was peripheral blood. CDR3 DNA: TGCAGTGCTAGTAGCCCACCGTACAATGAGCAGTTCTTC. Residues: CSASSPPYNEQFF.